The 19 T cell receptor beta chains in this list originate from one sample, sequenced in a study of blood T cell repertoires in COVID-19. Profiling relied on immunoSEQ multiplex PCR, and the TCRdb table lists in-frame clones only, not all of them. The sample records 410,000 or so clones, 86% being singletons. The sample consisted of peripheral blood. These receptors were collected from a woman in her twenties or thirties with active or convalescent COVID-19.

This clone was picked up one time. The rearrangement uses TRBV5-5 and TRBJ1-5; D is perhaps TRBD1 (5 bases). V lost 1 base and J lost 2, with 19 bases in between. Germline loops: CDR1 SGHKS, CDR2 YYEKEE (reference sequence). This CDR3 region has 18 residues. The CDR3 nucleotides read TGTGCCAGCAGCTTGACACTACGGCTGGGGGAGGGCAATCAGCCCCAGCATTTT. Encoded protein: CASSLTLRLGEGNQPQHF.

In DNA form, the CDR3 reads TGTGCCAGCAGCCAAGGCAGGGCCCGCGAGCAGTACTTC. Translating it yields CASSQGRAREQYF. The rearrangement joins TRBV3-1 (or the pseudogene TRBV3-2) to TRBJ2-7; perhaps TRBD1 as D (5 bases). V shed 1 base and J shed 6 bases, with 10 bases lying between them. From germline, CDR1 is LGHDT and CDR2 YNNKEL (reference sequence). CDR3 length: 13 amino acids.

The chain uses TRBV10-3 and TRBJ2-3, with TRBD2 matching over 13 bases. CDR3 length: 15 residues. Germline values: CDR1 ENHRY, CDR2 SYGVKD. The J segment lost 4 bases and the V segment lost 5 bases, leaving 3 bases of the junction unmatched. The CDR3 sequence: CAISHGLAGADTQYF. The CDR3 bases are TGTGCCATCAGTCATGGACTAGCGGGAGCAGATACGCAGTATTTT.

The CDR3 DNA sequence: TGTGCCAGCAGGGACGGACAGGCTAATGAAAAACTGTTTTTT. This sequence encodes CASRDGQANEKLFF. The chain recombines TRBV27 with TRBJ1-4, with 7 bases aligning to TRBD1. V trimming: 6 bases; J trimming: 3 bases; junction bases outside the gene matches: 4. Germline CDR1 is MNHEY and CDR2 is SMNVEV (reference sequence). The CDR3 spans 14 residues.

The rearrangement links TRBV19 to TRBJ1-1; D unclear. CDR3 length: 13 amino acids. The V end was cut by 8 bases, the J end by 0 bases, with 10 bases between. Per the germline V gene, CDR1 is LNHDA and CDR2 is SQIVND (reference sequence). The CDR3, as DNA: TGTGCCAGTCAAGCCCCCTTGAACACTGAAGCTTTCTTT. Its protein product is CASQAPLNTEAFF.

The CDR3, as DNA: TGTGCCAGCAGTGATTCAGTTTTGGAGGGGGCTGATGCCTACGAGCAGTACTTC. Protein: CASSDSVLEGADAYEQYF. The chain has TRBV2 and TRBJ2-7; possibly TRBD1 for D (7 bases). The V and J ends lost 3 bases and 2 bases respectively, with 23 bases between them. CDR1 is SNHLY, CDR2 FYNNEI, per germline. There are 18 residues in the CDR3.

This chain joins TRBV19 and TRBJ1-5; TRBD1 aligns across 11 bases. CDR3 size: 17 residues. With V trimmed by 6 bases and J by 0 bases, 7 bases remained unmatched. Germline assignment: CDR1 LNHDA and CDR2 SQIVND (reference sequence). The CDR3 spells CASRLDRGPYSNQPQHF. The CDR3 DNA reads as TGTGCCAGTAGACTGGACAGGGGGCCTTATAGCAATCAGCCCCAGCATTTT.

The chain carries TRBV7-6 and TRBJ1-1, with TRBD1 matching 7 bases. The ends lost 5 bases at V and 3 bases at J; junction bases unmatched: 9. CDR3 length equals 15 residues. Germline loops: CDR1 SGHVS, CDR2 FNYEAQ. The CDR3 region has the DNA TGTGCCAGCAGCCACAATACAGGGGATGACACTGAAGCTTTCTTT. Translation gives CASSHNTGDDTEAFF.

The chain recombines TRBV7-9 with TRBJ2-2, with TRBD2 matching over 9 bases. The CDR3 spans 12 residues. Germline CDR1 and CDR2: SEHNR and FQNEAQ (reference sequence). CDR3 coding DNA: TGTGGACTAGCGGAAAACACCGGGGAGCTGTTTTTT. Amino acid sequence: CGLAENTGELFF.

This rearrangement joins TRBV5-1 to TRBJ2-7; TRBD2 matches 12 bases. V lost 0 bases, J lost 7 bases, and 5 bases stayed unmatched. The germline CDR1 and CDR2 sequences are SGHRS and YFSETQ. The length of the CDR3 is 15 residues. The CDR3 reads CASSLALAGGMEQYF. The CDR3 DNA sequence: TGCGCCAGCAGCTTGGCACTAGCGGGGGGAATGGAGCAGTACTTC.

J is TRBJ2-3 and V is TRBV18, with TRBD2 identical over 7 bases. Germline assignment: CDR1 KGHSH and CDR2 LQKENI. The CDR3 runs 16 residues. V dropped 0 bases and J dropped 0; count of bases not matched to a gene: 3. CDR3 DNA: TGTGCCAGCTCACCACCGCGGGGGTCGAGCACAGATACGCAGTATTTT. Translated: CASSPPRGSSTDTQYF.

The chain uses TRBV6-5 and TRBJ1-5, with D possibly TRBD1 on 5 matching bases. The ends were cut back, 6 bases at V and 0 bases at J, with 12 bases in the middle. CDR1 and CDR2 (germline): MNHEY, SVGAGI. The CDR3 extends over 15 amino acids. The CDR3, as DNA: TGTGCCAGCAGAGACAACAGGTATAGCAATCAGCCCCAGCATTTT. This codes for CASRDNRYSNQPQHF.

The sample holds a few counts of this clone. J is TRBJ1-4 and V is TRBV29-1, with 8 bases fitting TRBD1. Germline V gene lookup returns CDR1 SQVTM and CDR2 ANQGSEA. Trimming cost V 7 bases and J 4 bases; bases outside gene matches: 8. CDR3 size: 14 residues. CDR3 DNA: TGCAGCGCCGTACTAACAGGGGGTAATGAAAAACTGTTTTTT. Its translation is CSAVLTGGNEKLFF.

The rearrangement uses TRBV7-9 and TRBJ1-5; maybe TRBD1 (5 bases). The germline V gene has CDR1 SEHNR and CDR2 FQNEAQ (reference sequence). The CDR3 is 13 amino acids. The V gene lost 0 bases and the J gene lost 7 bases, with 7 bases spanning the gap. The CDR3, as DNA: TGTGCCAGCAGCTTAGCGGAGGGGCAGCCCCAGCATTTT. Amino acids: CASSLAEGQPQHF.

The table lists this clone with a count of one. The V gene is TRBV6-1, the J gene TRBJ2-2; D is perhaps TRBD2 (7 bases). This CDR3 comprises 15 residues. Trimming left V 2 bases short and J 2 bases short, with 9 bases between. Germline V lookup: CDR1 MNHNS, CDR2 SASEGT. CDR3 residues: CASSERGANTGELFF. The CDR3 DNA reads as TGTGCCAGCAGTGAACGGGGGGCCAACACCGGGGAGCTGTTTTTT.

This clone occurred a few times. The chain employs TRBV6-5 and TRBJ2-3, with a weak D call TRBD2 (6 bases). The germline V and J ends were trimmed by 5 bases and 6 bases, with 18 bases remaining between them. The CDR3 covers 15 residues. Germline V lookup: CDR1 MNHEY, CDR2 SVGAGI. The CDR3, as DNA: TGTGCCAGCAGTCTGGGGCTAGCGCGCGGGGATACGCAGTATTTT. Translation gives CASSLGLARGDTQYF.

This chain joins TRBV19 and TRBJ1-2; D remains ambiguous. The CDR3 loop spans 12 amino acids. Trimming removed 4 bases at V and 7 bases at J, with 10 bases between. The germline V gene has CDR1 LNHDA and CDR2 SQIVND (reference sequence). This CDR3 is CASSTPSGGYTF. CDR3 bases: TGTGCCAGTAGTACCCCGTCGGGTGGCTACACCTTC.

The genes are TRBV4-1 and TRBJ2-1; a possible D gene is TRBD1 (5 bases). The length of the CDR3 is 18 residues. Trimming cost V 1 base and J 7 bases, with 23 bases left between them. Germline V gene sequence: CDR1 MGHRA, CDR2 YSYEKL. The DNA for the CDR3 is TGCGCCAGCAGCCAAGCTCGTTTGTCAGGGATTGAAGCTAATGAGCAGTTCTTC. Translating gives CASSQARLSGIEANEQFF.

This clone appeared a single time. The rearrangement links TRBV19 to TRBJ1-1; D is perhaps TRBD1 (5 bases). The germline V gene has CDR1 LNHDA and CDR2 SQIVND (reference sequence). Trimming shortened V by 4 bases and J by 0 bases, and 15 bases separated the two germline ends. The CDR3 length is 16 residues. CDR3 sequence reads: CASSTPSGGVNTEAFF. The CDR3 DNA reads TGTGCCAGTAGTACCCCCTCCGGAGGGGTGAACACTGAAGCTTTCTTT. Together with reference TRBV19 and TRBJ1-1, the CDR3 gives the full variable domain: DGGITQSPKYLFRKEGQNVTLSCEQNLNHDAMYWYRQDPGQGLRLIYYSQIVNDFQKGDIAEGYSVSREKKESFPLTVTSAQKNPTAFYLCASSTPSGGVNTEAFFGQGTRLTVV.